This TCR beta chain appears in the sequencing data of a study of T-cell reconstitution after alpha-beta-depleted transplantation in children. V was shortened by 3 bases and J by 0 bases, with 12 bases between the two germline ends. The CDR3 has 14 amino acids. Germline CDR1 is DFQATT and CDR2 is SNEGSKA (reference sequence). General study findings and limits: After transplant, at about two months, alpha-beta T cells were reportedly derived from several hundred expanded graft clones. After transplant, high TCRbeta diversity at day 60 in some patients arose from surviving recipient T cells and thymic progenitors. Counts and diversity of T cells one year after transplant came mostly from newly produced T cells.

This clonotype turned up a few times. Its antigen is as yet unknown. It was with unique molecular identifiers that the TCRbeta library was prepared. TCRdb recomputed calls from the PCR reads with MiXCR, one row per CDR3 protein. The sample lists about 440,000 distinct CDR3 sequences, over 40% occurring once. Sequencing used PBMCs, obtained before TCRalphabeta/CD19-depleted stem cell transplant. This TCR was sampled from a girl aged 2 to 10 with aplastic anemia, due to receive a stem cell transplant. V and J are TRBV20-1 and TRBJ2-7; D call uncertain. The CDR3 region is CSASNYLGSYEQYF. The DNA for the CDR3 is TGCAGTGCTAGTAACTACCTCGGCTCCTACGAGCAGTACTTC.